This TCR beta chain was sequenced for a study of cytomegalovirus exposure and HLA in healthy donors. Study-wide results and limits: Analysis was carried out at a later point, and it linked a missense DCLRE1C variant to TCR beta V- and J-gene trimming. Several of the most significant clusters appeared linked to common viral pathogens, based on a later analysis.

Primers for the PCR totalled 60 Vbeta and 13 Jbeta. Study processing details: An analysis performed later counted 60 million to 90 million unique TCR beta chains (approximately 12 million of them shared). Profiled with immunoSEQ multiplex PCR; TCRdb holds only in-frame clones, not every one. Clone size and V and J calls were adopted from that table, with D and trimming inferred from the DNA. The sample records around 140,000 clones, roughly 78% being singletons. Germline V gene sequence: CDR1 LNHDA, CDR2 SQIVND (reference sequence). V was pared by 6 bases and J by 6 bases, with 15 bases between. The CDR3 extends over 14 amino acids. Points on this clone: Its matching antigen is unknown.

The rearrangement uses TRBV19 and TRBJ1-5; D may be TRBD1 (6 bases). This receptor was identified in a female donor in good health and CMV-seronegative. Sequenced material: PBMCs. In nucleotides, the CDR3 is TGTGCCAGTAGCCCTCAGGGGCACGGTCAGCCCCAGCATTTT. It specifies CASSPQGHGQPQHF.